This paragraph covers one T cell receptor beta chain sequence. Its specificity is unknown. The entry originates in a study of monozygotic twins with inflammatory bowel disease. Study-wide results and limits: Varied immunosuppressive treatments among patients may have increased repertoire variability.

cDNA encoding TCRalpha and TCRbeta underwent two nested PCRs of roughly 16 and 10 cycles, each of which was followed by bead purification. TCRdb re-called the 5' RACE reads and shows each CDR3 protein once, DNA omitted. The sample has 200,000 to 250,000 distinct CDR3 sequences. Germline CDR1 is SGHAT and CDR2 is FQNNGV. The CDR3 loop spans 19 amino acids. This rearrangement joins TRBV11-2 to TRBJ2-3; absent DNA, TCRdb's TRBD2 call cannot be checked. Sequenced material: blood. The receptor was isolated from a human donor with ulcerative colitis or Crohn's disease, or a healthy co-twin of an affected twin (not recorded which). The CDR3 sequence is CASSPDRPSGSLETDTQYF.